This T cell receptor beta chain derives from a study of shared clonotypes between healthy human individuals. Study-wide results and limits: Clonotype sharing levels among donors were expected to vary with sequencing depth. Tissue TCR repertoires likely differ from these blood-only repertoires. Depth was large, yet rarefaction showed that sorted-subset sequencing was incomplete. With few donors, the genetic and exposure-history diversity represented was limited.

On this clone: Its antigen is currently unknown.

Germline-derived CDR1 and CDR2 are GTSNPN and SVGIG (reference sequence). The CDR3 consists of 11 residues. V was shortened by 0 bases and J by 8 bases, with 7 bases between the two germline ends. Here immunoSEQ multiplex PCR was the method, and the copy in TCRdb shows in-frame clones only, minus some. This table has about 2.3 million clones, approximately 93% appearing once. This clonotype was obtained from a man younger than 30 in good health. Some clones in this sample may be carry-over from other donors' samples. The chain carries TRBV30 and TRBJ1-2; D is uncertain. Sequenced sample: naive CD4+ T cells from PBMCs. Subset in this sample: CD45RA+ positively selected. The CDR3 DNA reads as TGTGCCTGGAGTGTAGTCGGGGGCTACACCTTC. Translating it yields CAWSVVGGYTF. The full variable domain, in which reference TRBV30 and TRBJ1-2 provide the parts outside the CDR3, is SQTIHQWPATLVQPVGSPLSLECTVEGTSNPNLYWYRQAAGRGLQLLFYSVGIGQISSEVPQNLSASRPQDRQFILSSKKLLLSDSGFYLCAWSVVGGYTFGSGTRLTVV.